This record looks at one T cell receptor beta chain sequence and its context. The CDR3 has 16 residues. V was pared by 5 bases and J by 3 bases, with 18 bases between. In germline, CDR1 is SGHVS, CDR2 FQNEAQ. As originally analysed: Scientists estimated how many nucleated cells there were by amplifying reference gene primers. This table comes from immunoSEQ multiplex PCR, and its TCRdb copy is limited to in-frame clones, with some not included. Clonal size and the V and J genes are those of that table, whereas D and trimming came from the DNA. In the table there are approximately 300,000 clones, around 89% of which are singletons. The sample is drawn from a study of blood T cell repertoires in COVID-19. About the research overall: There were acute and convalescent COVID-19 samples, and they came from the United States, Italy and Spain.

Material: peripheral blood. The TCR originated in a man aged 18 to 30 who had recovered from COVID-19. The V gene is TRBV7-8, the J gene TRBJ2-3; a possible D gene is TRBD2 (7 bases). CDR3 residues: CASSPMGGARTDTQYF. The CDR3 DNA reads TGTGCCAGCAGCCCTATGGGGGGGGCGCGAACAGATACGCAGTATTTT.